Sequencing of this T cell receptor beta chain was carried out in a study of blood T cell repertoires in COVID-19. For the study at large: The United States, Italy and Spain provided the acute and convalescent COVID-19 samples. Sources were T cells, B-cell-depleted T cells, or PBMCs; the material itself was cDNA or gDNA.

The CDR3 totals 13 residues. The germline V and J ends were trimmed by 0 bases and 6 bases, with 9 bases remaining between them. Germline V CDR1 and CDR2: SGHRS, YFSETQ. Seattle patients were enrolled while actively infected and followed longitudinally. Original data processing: Reference gene primer amplification gave estimated nucleated cell counts. Libraries were prepared by immunoSEQ multiplex PCR; TCRdb keeps only in-frame clonotypes and omits some of them. That table gives V, J and clone size, and the DNA gave D and trimming. The profile shows around 230,000 clones, approximately 85% of them singletons. Many counts were recorded for this clone.

Sequenced sample: peripheral blood. The rearrangement uses TRBV5-1 and TRBJ1-1; D not certain. This receptor was obtained from a man between 45 and 60 years old with COVID-19, enrolled during active disease. The CDR3 DNA is TGCGCCAGCAGCTTGGCCGTGCCGGCTGAAGCTTTCTTT. Its protein product is CASSLAVPAEAFF.